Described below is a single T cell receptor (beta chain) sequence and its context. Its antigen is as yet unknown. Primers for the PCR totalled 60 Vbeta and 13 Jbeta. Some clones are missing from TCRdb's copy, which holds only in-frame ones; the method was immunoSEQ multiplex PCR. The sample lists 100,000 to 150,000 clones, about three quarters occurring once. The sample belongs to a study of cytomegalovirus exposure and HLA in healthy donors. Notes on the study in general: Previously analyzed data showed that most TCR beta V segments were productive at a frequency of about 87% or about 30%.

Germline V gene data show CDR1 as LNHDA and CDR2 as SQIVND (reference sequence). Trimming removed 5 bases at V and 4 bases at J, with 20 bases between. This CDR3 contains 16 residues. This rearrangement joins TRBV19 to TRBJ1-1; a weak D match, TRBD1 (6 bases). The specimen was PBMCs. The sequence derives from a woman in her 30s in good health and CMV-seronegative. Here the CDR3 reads CASSSQGHWGGTEAFF. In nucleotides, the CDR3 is TGTGCCAGTAGTTCTCAGGGACATTGGGGGGGCACTGAAGCTTTCTTT.